This T cell receptor (beta chain) was identified during a study of T cells after yellow fever vaccination. General observations from the study: Relatively few clonotypes were ones that appeared in both CD4 and CD8 compartments.

This clonotype was seen more than once but under ten times. Antigen specificity is unknown. In TCRdb, the 5' RACE reads were re-called with MiXCR into one record per CDR3 protein. The repertoire holds about 630,000 distinct CDR3 sequences, with 10% to 15% as singletons. Germline V gene lookup returns CDR1 SGHTA and CDR2 FQGTGA. V lost 5 bases to trimming and J lost 3 bases; unmatched junction nucleotides: 9. This CDR3 spans 16 amino acids. The receptor's source is a man younger than 45 who received the YFV17D yellow fever vaccine. V is TRBV7-3 and J is TRBJ2-1, with 8 bases matching TRBD2. Sequences were derived from PBMCs, sampled on the day of the yellow fever booster vaccination. CDR3 in amino acids: CASSPLAGRGYNEQFF. CDR3 coding DNA: TGTGCCAGCAGCCCCCTGGCCGGGAGGGGCTACAATGAGCAGTTCTTC.